Detailed here is one TCR beta chain. Its antigen is unknown. The CDR3 has 14 amino acids. Trimming stripped 4 bases from V and 4 bases from J, with 14 bases between. Germline CDR1 and CDR2: SGHRS and YFSETQ. Sequencing was performed with immunoSEQ multiplex PCR; in TCRdb, only in-frame clones are kept and a portion is missing. The sample lists 130,000 to 150,000 clones; around 89% were seen once. The sample comes from a study of T cell responses to AZD1222 COVID-19 vaccine. Study-wide results and limits: Close to half of spike-specific TCRs reportedly recognize unmutated variant regions. Only a handful of people who got AZD1222 tested seropositive at baseline. Rises in breadth and depth of Spike-specific TCRs came after two AZD1222 doses. Females made up more of the donors, who were largely white British, and clonal diversity may have come out too low.

This chain uses TRBV5-1 with TRBJ1-1, with a tentative D call TRBD1 (5 bases). Sequenced material: peripheral blood, taken on day 0 of AZD1222 vaccination. The sequence derives from an adult in good health. The CDR3 DNA is TGCGCCAGCAGCCCCGTTGGGGGGGGCACTGAAGCTTTCTTT. Translation gives CASSPVGGGTEAFF.